The 32 T cell receptor beta chains below all came from one sample that was sequenced in a study of cytomegalovirus exposure and HLA in healthy donors. In the PCR, 60 Vbeta and 13 Jbeta primers were used. The assay was immunoSEQ multiplex PCR, and TCRdb's table has in-frame clones only and misses some. The sample holds 90,000 to 120,000 clones; 65% to 85% are singletons and the top ten take about 2.3%. Sequencing was done on a sample of PBMCs. These receptors were obtained from a man younger than 40 in good health and CMV-seronegative.

The CDR3 protein is CASNGDSSYEQYF. The CDR3 DNA is TGTGCCAGCAACGGGGACAGCTCCTACGAGCAGTACTTC. The chain uses TRBV2 and TRBJ2-7; TRBD1 matches 7 bases. V shed 7 bases and J 0 bases; nucleotides not matched to a gene: 3. From germline, CDR1 is SNHLY and CDR2 FYNNEI. CDR3 length equals 13 residues.

This clone was detected only once. This rearrangement joins TRBV29-1 to TRBJ2-1; D is possibly TRBD1 (6 bases). The CDR3 length is 13 residues. Between the trimmed V and J ends, which lost 7 bases and 0 bases, there was a span of 10 bases. Germline CDR1 is SQVTM and CDR2 is ANQGSEA. CDR3 amino acids: CSALRGSYNEQFF. In DNA, the CDR3 is TGCAGCGCCCTCAGGGGCTCCTACAATGAGCAGTTCTTC.

The J gene is TRBJ1-2, the V gene TRBV25-1, with D unresolved. Germline loops: CDR1 MGHDK, CDR2 SYGVNS. Trimming removed 4 bases at V and 8 bases at J, with 5 bases between. The CDR3 is 10 amino acids. The CDR3 bases are TGTGCCAGCAGTGGCCAGGGCTACACCTTC. It codes for CASSGQGYTF.

V is TRBV5-6 and J is TRBJ2-5; possible D gene TRBD2, 5 bases. Germline lookup yields CDR1 SGHDT and CDR2 YYEEEE. Trimming shortened V by 7 bases and J by 4 bases, and 14 bases separated the two germline ends. This CDR3 spans 13 amino acids. CDR3 nucleotides: TGTGCCAGCGGACTCTCGGGCTTAGAGACCCAGTACTTC. This encodes CASGLSGLETQYF.

The V and J genes are TRBV19 and TRBJ1-1; 10 bases fit TRBD1. There are 16 residues in the CDR3. CDR1 is LNHDA, CDR2 SQIVND, per germline (reference sequence). V shed 3 bases and J 2 bases; nucleotides not matched to a gene: 6. For the CDR3, the DNA is TGTGCCAGTAGTATCGCCGGGACAGGGGTCAACACTGAAGCTTTCTTT. Amino acid sequence: CASSIAGTGVNTEAFF.

The rearrangement links TRBV7-3 to TRBJ1-1, with a possible D match to TRBD1 (6 bases). This CDR3 is 13 amino acids long. Trimming cost V 2 bases and J 5 bases, with 9 bases left between them. Germline CDR1 and CDR2: SGHTA and FQGTGA. This chain's CDR3 is CASSLLQGTEAFF. The CDR3 nucleotides read TGTGCCAGCAGCTTATTACAGGGAACTGAAGCTTTCTTT.

This clone was counted once. The genes are TRBV7-8 and TRBJ2-5; the D gene is possibly TRBD2 (6 bases). Trimming stripped 5 bases from V and 0 bases from J, with 19 bases between. The CDR3 is made up of 17 amino acids. CDR1 is SGHVS and CDR2 is FQNEAQ in the germline V gene. CDR3 in amino acids: CASSTRHRGRYQETQYF. In nucleotides, the CDR3 is TGTGCCAGCAGCACCCGCCATCGGGGGAGGTACCAAGAGACCCAGTACTTC.

J is TRBJ1-5 and V is TRBV19; 7 bases align to TRBD1. This CDR3 is built from 14 residues. The germline CDR1 and CDR2 sequences are LNHDA and SQIVND (reference sequence). V lost 8 bases, J lost 3 bases, and 7 bases stayed unmatched. CDR3 bases: TGTGCCAGTGCGGCGGGGACAGCCAATCAGCCCCAGCATTTT. Its translation is CASAAGTANQPQHF.

The chain recombines TRBV4-1 with TRBJ2-5; TRBD2 agrees at 11 bases. Trimming at V came to 4 bases and at J to 5 bases, leaving 6 bases not matched to a gene. Germline assignment: CDR1 MGHRA and CDR2 YSYEKL. This CDR3 region has 15 residues. CDR3 loop: CASSRIAGGGETQYF. CDR3 sequence (DNA): TGCGCCAGCAGCCGGATAGCGGGAGGGGGGGAGACCCAGTACTTC.

The V and J genes are TRBV6-1 and TRBJ1-2, with TRBD1 as a possible D gene (5 bases). The CDR3 length is 14 residues. Trimming cost V 0 bases and J 6 bases, with 11 bases left between them. The germline V gene has CDR1 MNHNS and CDR2 SASEGT. The CDR3: CASSEAQGRNGYTF. The CDR3 DNA reads as TGTGCCAGCAGTGAAGCCCAGGGAAGGAATGGCTACACCTTC.

This chain links TRBV10-2 with TRBJ2-7, with D perhaps matching TRBD2 (5 bases). V gave up 2 bases and J gave up 1 base, with 12 bases separating them. Germline CDR1 and CDR2: WSHSY and SAAADI. The CDR3 spans 15 residues. DNA for the CDR3: TGCGCCAGCAGTGAGCCTTTGGGCGGGTCCTACGAGCAGTACTTC. Encoded protein: CASSEPLGGSYEQYF.

This clone occurred once. The chain couples TRBV30 to TRBJ2-7; 7 nucleotides align to TRBD1. Trimming removed 5 bases from V and 1 base from J; junction bases left unmatched: 5. This CDR3 contains 13 residues. Germline-derived CDR1 and CDR2 are GTSNPN and SVGIG (reference sequence). In DNA, the CDR3 is TGTGCCTGGCAAGGGGGCAAATCCTACGAGCAGTACTTC. It codes for CAWQGGKSYEQYF.

This clone has more than one count but fewer than ten. CDR3 sequence reads: CASSERGARMDEQYF. The CDR3 coding sequence is TGTGCCAGCAGTGAACGGGGGGCGAGAATGGACGAGCAGTACTTC. The chain carries TRBV6-1 and TRBJ2-7, with a weak D call TRBD2 (7 bases). The CDR3 has 15 residues. Germline CDR1 MNHNS, CDR2 SASEGT. The V and J ends lost 2 bases and 5 bases respectively, with 16 bases between them.

The chain employs TRBV30 and TRBJ1-6, with D unclear. V was pared by 5 bases and J by 0 bases, with 17 bases between. The CDR3 extends over 17 amino acids. Germline V gene sequence: CDR1 GTSNPN, CDR2 SVGIG (reference sequence). This chain's CDR3 is CAWAPSRTSSYNSPLHF. The CDR3 DNA is TGTGCCTGGGCCCCCTCCAGGACTAGCTCCTATAATTCACCCCTCCACTTT.

The V call is TRBV5-4, the J call TRBJ2-7; 12 bases match TRBD2. This CDR3 spans 16 amino acids. V lost 4 bases and J lost 4; bases outside the gene matches: 9. Germline V lookup: CDR1 SGHNT, CDR2 YYREEE (reference sequence). The CDR3: CASSPRLAGAVYEQYF. DNA for the CDR3: TGTGCCAGCAGCCCTCGACTAGCGGGGGCCGTATACGAGCAGTACTTC.

This rearrangement joins TRBV7-9 to TRBJ1-1, with a possible D match to TRBD1 (5 bases). V shed 10 bases and J shed 0 bases, with 18 bases lying between them. Germline lookup yields CDR1 SEHNR and CDR2 FQNEAQ (reference sequence). The CDR3 contains 15 residues. For the CDR3, the DNA is TGTGCCATCTGGGGTGGGGCGGGGATGAACACTGAAGCTTTCTTT. It yields the protein CAIWGGAGMNTEAFF.

The rearrangement joins TRBV19 to TRBJ1-5; TRBD1 aligns across 7 bases. This CDR3 is built from 15 residues. V trimming: 3 bases; J trimming: 1 base; junction bases outside the gene matches: 3. The germline V gene encodes CDR1 LNHDA and CDR2 SQIVND (reference sequence). The CDR3 DNA follows: TGTGCCAGTAGTATGGGGACAGCCAGCAATCAGCCCCAGCATTTT. It is translated as CASSMGTASNQPQHF.

This rearrangement joins TRBV7-8 to TRBJ2-6; D is perhaps TRBD1 (5 bases). Between the trimmed V and J ends, which lost 8 bases and 4 bases, there was a span of 12 bases. The CDR3 runs 14 residues. CDR1 is SGHVS and CDR2 is FQNEAQ in the germline V gene. CDR3: CASAMGQGANVLTF. CDR3 DNA: TGTGCCAGCGCCATGGGGCAAGGGGCCAACGTCCTGACTTTC.

The chain has TRBV15 and TRBJ2-2, with TRBD1 identical over 7 bases. Germline CDR1 is LNHNV and CDR2 is YYDKDF (reference sequence). The V segment lost 2 bases and the J segment 8 bases; nucleotides outside the gene matches: 8. This CDR3 has 15 residues. The CDR3 nucleotides read TGTGCCACCAGCAGATATGACAGGGAGAATGGGGAGCTGTTTTTT. Translated, it gives CATSRYDRENGELFF. The variable domain in full, with the rest retrieved from reference TRBV15 and TRBJ2-2, is DAMVIQNPRYQVTQFGKPVTLSCSQTLNHNVMYWYQQKSSQAPKLLFHYYDKDFNNEADTPDNFQSRRPNTSFCFLDIRSPGLGDTAMYLCATSRYDRENGELFFGEGSRLTVL.

There are a few counts of this clone. This chain connects TRBV6-5 to TRBJ1-4; D is possibly TRBD1 (5 bases). The V and J ends lost 6 bases and 8 bases respectively, with 10 bases between them. CDR3 size: 12 residues. The V gene's germline CDR1 is MNHEY and CDR2 SVGAGI. CDR3 DNA sequence: TGTGCCAGCAGCCCCGGGGGGGAAAAACTGTTTTTT. As protein: CASSPGGEKLFF.

The CDR3 region has the DNA TGCAGTGCGGAGGCCTACAATGAGCAGTTCTTC. This translates into CSAEAYNEQFF. V gene TRBV20-1 combines with J gene TRBJ2-1; D may be TRBD2 (5 bases). Germline CDR1 and CDR2: DFQATT and SNEGSKA (reference sequence). The CDR3 sequence is 11 residues long. Trimming removed 6 bases from V and 2 bases from J, with 5 bases in between.

The chain joins TRBV7-8 to TRBJ2-2, with a weak D call TRBD2 (6 bases). Germline assignment: CDR1 SGHVS and CDR2 FQNEAQ. V was shortened by 5 bases and J by 7 bases, with 14 bases between the two germline ends. The length of the CDR3 is 14 residues. Here the CDR3 DNA reads TGTGCCAGCAGCGGAGGACACGGGAGCGGGGAGCTGTTTTTT. Translation gives CASSGGHGSGELFF.

This rearrangement joins TRBV28 to TRBJ1-3; no firm D call. V dropped 3 bases and J dropped 2 bases, with 8 bases sitting between them. Germline lookup yields CDR1 MDHEN and CDR2 SYDVKM. CDR3 length: 14 amino acids. The CDR3: CASSFRGPGNTIYF. DNA for the CDR3: TGTGCCAGCAGTTTTAGAGGGCCTGGAAACACCATATATTTT.

The gene calls are TRBV30 and TRBJ1-5, with a tentative D call TRBD1 (6 bases). CDR3 size: 14 residues. Trimming left V 1 base short and J 5 bases short, with 12 bases between. Germline V gene data show CDR1 as GTSNPN and CDR2 as SVGIG (reference sequence). CDR3 amino acids: CAWSGGQMYQPQHF. CDR3 DNA: TGTGCCTGGAGTGGGGGGCAGATGTATCAGCCCCAGCATTTT.

The chain recombines TRBV5-1 with TRBJ2-3, with 7 bases aligning to TRBD1. V shed 7 bases and J 1 base; nucleotides not matched to a gene: 9. The CDR3 has 15 residues. The germline CDR1 and CDR2 sequences are SGHRS and YFSETQ. Here the CDR3 reads CASGGQVYGTDTQYF. DNA of the CDR3: TGCGCCAGCGGTGGACAGGTCTACGGCACAGATACGCAGTATTTT. Variable domain in full (rest from reference TRBV5-1 and TRBJ2-3): KAGVTQTPRYLIKTRGQQVTLSCSPISGHRSVSWYQQTPGQGLQFLFEYFSETQRNKGNFPGRFSGRQFSNSRSEMNVSTLELGDSALYLCASGGQVYGTDTQYFGPGTRLTVL.

The V gene is TRBV11-2, the J gene TRBJ2-5; 8 bases match TRBD2. The CDR3 sequence is 15 residues long. Looked up from germline, CDR1 is SGHAT and CDR2 is FQNNGV. V lost 2 bases, J lost 2 bases, and 4 bases stayed unmatched. The CDR3 DNA reads TGTGCCAGCAGCTTATTTCGGGGGGGACAAGAGACCCAGTACTTC. It yields the protein CASSLFRGGQETQYF.

The chain links TRBV10-3 to TRBJ2-1; 14 positions agree with TRBD2. Trimming cost V 6 bases and J 8 bases; bases outside gene matches: 6. CDR1 and CDR2 (germline): ENHRY, SYGVKD. This CDR3 comprises 15 residues. This CDR3 is CAIRSGTSGSDEQFF. The CDR3 DNA reads TGTGCCATCAGATCCGGGACTAGCGGGAGTGATGAGCAGTTCTTC.

DNA for the CDR3: TGTGCCATCAGTGAGACGGACAGGGGGCGGACTGAAGCTTTCTTT. Translation: CAISETDRGRTEAFF. The chain uses TRBV10-3 and TRBJ1-1; 11 positions match TRBD1. This CDR3 comprises 15 residues. CDR1 is ENHRY and CDR2 is SYGVKD in the germline V gene. J was trimmed by 5 bases and V by 2 bases; bases with no gene match: 4.

The J gene is TRBJ1-5, the V gene TRBV10-3, with a tentative D call TRBD1 (5 bases). V lost 11 bases to trimming and J lost 2 bases, with 16 bases between them. From germline, CDR1 is ENHRY and CDR2 SYGVKD. CDR3 size: 14 residues. CDR3 amino acids: CALLPRRGNQPQHF. The CDR3 nucleotides are TGTGCCTTACTCCCCCGCAGGGGCAATCAGCCCCAGCATTTT.

The rearrangement links TRBV6-5 to TRBJ2-7; 10 bases agree with TRBD1. The J segment lost 4 bases and the V segment lost 8 bases, leaving 2 bases of the junction unmatched. The CDR3 contains 12 residues. Germline loops: CDR1 MNHEY, CDR2 SVGAGI. CDR3 nucleotides: TGTGCCAGCCGGACAGGGGGATACGAGCAGTACTTC. Residues: CASRTGGYEQYF.

CDR3 coding DNA: TGTGCCAGCAGCTGGAGAGGGCTAGACAATGAGCAGTTCTTC. Translation: CASSWRGLDNEQFF. The V gene is TRBV7-2, the J gene TRBJ2-1; TRBD2 is a possible D gene (5 bases). Germline V CDR1 and CDR2: SGHTA, FQGNSA. CDR3 size: 14 residues. V lost 4 bases and J lost 5, with 12 bases in between. The full variable domain, with the rest looked up from reference TRBV7-2 and TRBJ2-1, is GAGVSQSPSNKVTEKGKDVELRCDPISGHTALYWYRQSLGQGLEFLIYFQGNSAPDKSGLPSDRFSAERTGGSVSTLTIQRTQQEDSAVYLCASSWRGLDNEQFFGPGTRLTVL.

V and J are TRBV6-5 and TRBJ2-5; tentative D call: TRBD2 (5 bases). Trimming removed 5 bases at V and 2 bases at J, with 15 bases between. CDR1 is MNHEY, CDR2 SVGAGI, per germline. The CDR3 sequence is 15 residues long. The CDR3 is CASSPRLLEQETQYF. The CDR3 nucleotides read TGTGCCAGCAGTCCCCGACTACTGGAACAAGAGACCCAGTACTTC.